These 20 T cell receptor beta chains were sequenced from one sample in a study of shared clonotypes between healthy human individuals. The method was immunoSEQ multiplex PCR; TCRdb's version includes in-frame clones alone and lacks a portion of them. The sample lists millions of clones; 93% were seen once. The naive CD8 fraction comprised CD45RO-negative cells positively selected for CCR7 and excluded terminally differentiated effector memory CD45RA+ cells. Sequenced sample: naive CD8+ T cells from PBMCs. Receptors were obtained from a man aged 18 to 30 in good health. Some clones in this sample may be carry-over from other donors' samples.

This clone was counted only a few times. Other DNA sequences in this specimen translate into the identical CDR3. The rearrangement links TRBV19 to TRBJ1-1, with 7 positions matching TRBD1. V was pared by 6 bases and J by 5 bases, with 3 bases of the junction left unmatched. Germline CDR1 is LNHDA and CDR2 is SQIVND (reference sequence). The CDR3 is made up of 12 amino acids. CDR3 DNA: TGTGCCAGTAGGCAGGGGGGTACTGAAGCTTTCTTT. Translating it yields CASRQGGTEAFF.

The rearrangement links TRBV28 to TRBJ1-3, with no clear D. Germline CDR1 is MDHEN and CDR2 is SYDVKM. Trimming stripped 5 bases from V and 0 bases from J, with 8 bases between. This CDR3 spans 14 amino acids. CDR3 loop: CASSEFHSGNTIYF. The DNA of the CDR3 is TGTGCCAGCAGTGAGTTCCACTCTGGAAACACCATATATTTT. Based on the CDR3 plus reference TRBV28 and TRBJ1-3, the full variable domain is DVKVTQSSRYLVKRTGEKVFLECVQDMDHENMFWYRQDPGLGLRLIYFSYDVKMKEKGDIPEGYSVSREKKERFSLILESASTNQTSMYLCASSEFHSGNTIYFGEGSWLTVV.

CDR3 coding DNA: TGTGCCAGCAGTTTGGGGCGGGAGGCCCTAAATTACGAGCAGTACTTC. This gives the protein CASSLGREALNYEQYF. The J gene is TRBJ2-7, the V gene TRBV28; 8 bases line up with TRBD2. The CDR3 sequence is 16 residues long. J was trimmed by 4 bases and V by 3 bases; bases with no gene match: 11. Germline V lookup: CDR1 MDHEN, CDR2 SYDVKM.

The rearrangement links TRBV4-2 to TRBJ2-3; D gene uncertain. The germline CDR1 and CDR2 sequences are LGHNA and YNFKEQ. The V end lost 5 bases, the J end lost 6 bases, and 18 bases lay between the germline ends. CDR3 length: 15 amino acids. CDR3: CASSSKAASPDTQYF. The CDR3, as DNA: TGTGCCAGCAGCTCCAAGGCAGCCAGCCCCGATACGCAGTATTTT.

The chain recombines TRBV27 with TRBJ2-1; D remains unclear. Trimming took 3 bases from V and 0 from J, leaving 9 bases between them. The germline V gene has CDR1 MNHEY and CDR2 SMNVEV (reference sequence). This CDR3 is 15 amino acids long. CDR3: CASSFKRFSYNEQFF. Written as DNA, the CDR3 is TGTGCCAGCAGTTTCAAACGTTTCTCCTACAATGAGCAGTTCTTC.

DNA for the CDR3: TGTGCCAGCAGCTTACGTACAGGGGCGGATACGCAGTATTTT. Its translation is CASSLRTGADTQYF. The chain is built from TRBV7-6 and TRBJ2-3, with 7 bases that match TRBD1. After removal of 2 bases from V and 6 bases from J, the junction contained 5 bases not matched to a gene. The CDR3 runs 14 residues. Per germline, CDR1 SGHVS and CDR2 FNYEAQ.

V usage is TRBV7-6 and J usage is TRBJ2-1; D perhaps matches TRBD2 (6 bases). The ends were cut back, 2 bases at V and 0 bases at J, with 11 bases in the middle. This CDR3 spans 16 amino acids. The germline gives CDR1 SGHVS, CDR2 FNYEAQ. The CDR3 bases are TGTGCCAGCAGCTTATTCACCGGGAGCTCCTACAATGAGCAGTTCTTC. It codes for CASSLFTGSSYNEQFF.

This sequence joins TRBV4-1 and TRBJ2-5, with D maybe TRBD2 (6 bases). The CDR3 totals 16 residues. In germline, CDR1 is MGHRA, CDR2 YSYEKL. The germline V and J ends were trimmed by 3 bases and 5 bases, with 19 bases remaining between them. The CDR3: CASSHGPSRRGETQYF. The CDR3 DNA reads as TGCGCCAGCAGCCACGGTCCTTCTCGGAGGGGCGAGACCCAGTACTTC.

Details on this clone: The junction differs from germline at one of its ends, possibly a read error. V and J are TRBV11-2 and TRBJ1-2; tentative D call: TRBD1 (5 bases). The CDR3 spans 15 residues. From germline, CDR1 is SGHAT and CDR2 FQNNGV. The CDR3 region has the DNA TGTGCCAGCAGCTTAGATCTGGGCGGGTACTGGGGCTACGCCTTC. Residues: CASSLDLGGYWGYAF.

The genes are TRBV27 and TRBJ2-1; no clear D gene. The CDR3 contains 19 residues. Germline V gene data show CDR1 as MNHEY and CDR2 as SMNVEV (reference sequence). V was cut by 5 bases and J by 0 bases, with 23 bases left in between. In nucleotides, the CDR3 is TGTGCCAGCAGTCTGGACCCCAGCGTCGTTTACAGCTCCTACAATGAGCAGTTCTTC. This encodes CASSLDPSVVYSSYNEQFF.

The chain employs TRBV27 and TRBJ2-1; no reliable D call. The germline CDR1 and CDR2 sequences are MNHEY and SMNVEV (reference sequence). CDR3 length: 14 amino acids. The V gene lost 6 bases and the J gene lost 1 base, with 10 bases spanning the gap. The CDR3 sequence is CASSDSLSYNEQFF. The CDR3 DNA sequence: TGTGCCAGCAGCGACTCCCTTTCCTACAATGAGCAGTTCTTC.

A single count supports this clone. The V gene is TRBV28, the J gene TRBJ1-5, with D perhaps matching TRBD1 (5 bases). CDR3 length equals 14 residues. Germline values: CDR1 MDHEN, CDR2 SYDVKM. Trimming took 4 bases from V and 3 from J, leaving 10 bases between them. CDR3 sequence (DNA): TGTGCCAGCAGTTCTGACAGAAACAATCAGCCCCAGCATTTT. As protein: CASSSDRNNQPQHF.

This clone was recorded only once. The J gene is TRBJ1-5, the V gene TRBV5-1; D is unresolved. Germline values: CDR1 SGHRS, CDR2 YFSETQ. V dropped 0 bases and J dropped 6 bases, with 10 bases sitting between them. The CDR3 runs 14 residues. The CDR3 spells CASSLVGLGQPQHF. The CDR3 region has the DNA TGCGCCAGCAGCTTGGTGGGGTTAGGTCAGCCCCAGCATTTT.

DNA of the CDR3: TGTGCCAGCAGCTTGGTAACGTACAATGAGCAGTTCTTC. It translates to CASSLVTYNEQFF. This chain connects TRBV5-6 to TRBJ2-1; D not resolved. V lost 0 bases and J lost 4, with 5 bases in between. This CDR3 has 13 residues. Germline-derived CDR1 and CDR2 are SGHDT and YYEEEE.

The chain recombines TRBV27 with TRBJ2-1, with TRBD2 matching over 9 bases. Unmatched junction bases numbered 6, after V lost 1 base and J lost 2 bases. CDR1 is MNHEY, CDR2 SMNVEV, per germline (reference sequence). This CDR3 comprises 17 residues. The CDR3 protein is CASSLYSGGMPYNEQFF. The CDR3, as DNA: TGTGCCAGCAGTTTATATAGCGGGGGAATGCCCTACAATGAGCAGTTCTTC.

The chain joins TRBV19 to TRBJ1-2; D remains ambiguous. The CDR3 spans 15 residues. Germline lookup yields CDR1 LNHDA and CDR2 SQIVND (reference sequence). Trimming shortened V by 0 bases and J by 6 bases, and 14 bases separated the two germline ends. CDR3 loop: CASSIDPVTEDGYTF. For the CDR3, the DNA is TGTGCCAGTAGTATAGATCCAGTGACGGAGGATGGCTACACCTTC.

The genes are TRBV6-5 and TRBJ2-1, with TRBD1 as a possible D gene (6 bases). V was cut by 6 bases and J by 5 bases, with 17 bases left in between. The CDR3 has 15 amino acids. Germline CDR1 reads MNHEY; CDR2 reads SVGAGI. The DNA of the CDR3 is TGTGCCAGCAGGGGGTCAGGGACACCTAACAATGAGCAGTTCTTC. It yields the protein CASRGSGTPNNEQFF.

On this clone: Other DNA variants within this sample encode the same CDR3. The chain is built from TRBV5-1 and TRBJ2-7, with TRBD2 matching over 7 bases. Germline loops: CDR1 SGHRS, CDR2 YFSETQ. V trimming: 0 bases; J trimming: 5 bases; junction bases outside the gene matches: 5. The CDR3 length is 14 residues. The DNA for the CDR3 is TGCGCCAGCAGCTTGGGACTAGCCGGCGACGAGCAGTACTTC. It specifies CASSLGLAGDEQYF.

This chain connects TRBV4-2 to TRBJ2-7, with 12 bases that match TRBD2. Germline V gene lookup returns CDR1 LGHNA and CDR2 YNFKEQ. The J segment lost 4 bases and the V segment lost 0 bases, leaving 16 bases of the junction unmatched. The CDR3 runs 20 residues. In DNA form, the CDR3 reads TGTGCCAGCAGCCAAGAAAGGGTGGGTCCTAGCGGGAGGGCCGGGTACGAGCAGTACTTC. The encoded protein is CASSQERVGPSGRAGYEQYF.

This clone appeared a few times. The rearrangement links TRBV4-1 to TRBJ1-5; 7 nucleotides match TRBD1. Trimming cost V 4 bases and J 7 bases; bases outside gene matches: 4. This CDR3 spans 13 amino acids. CDR1 is MGHRA, CDR2 YSYEKL, per germline. This CDR3 reads CASSPGGRQPQHF. In DNA, the CDR3 is TGCGCCAGCAGCCCAGGGGGTAGGCAGCCCCAGCATTTT.